This note documents a single T cell receptor beta chain sequence. This clonotype appeared many times. There is no known antigen for this receptor. Base qualities were left out, and no much larger clone turns up one base away. To analyze paired alpha-beta TCRs of CD8+ T cells, the study used an expanded emulsion RT-PCR method with primers covering all TCR V genes. Before emulsion RT-PCR, CD8+ T cells were isolated using a CD8 positive selection kit and then incubated overnight in roughly 9.3 IU/mL IL-2. Its CDR3 holds 14 amino acids, cysteine through phenylalanine. The DNA shown is the 42-base CDR3, in frame from base 1. Trimming removed 3 bases from V and 7 bases from J, leaving 10 bases between the germline ends. The sample comes from a study of T cell repertoires in breast cancer (TCRdb year 2016). Study-level background: Samples profiled in the study came from tumors, lymph nodes and peripheral blood lymphocytes of breast cancer patients, along with peripheral blood from healthy control donors. Tumors and tumor-involved lymph nodes were minced and digested with Liberase and DNase, then filtered through 70-um and 40-um filters. Given the low mutational burden of breast cancer and the rarity of common mutations in breast cancer, it was reasoned that TCRs shared between breast cancer patients would target shared antigens. Most of the roughly 21 patient tumors analyzed for shared TCRs were ER+/PR+. On average, sequencing produced roughly 470,000 sequences per sample and about 9.3 reads per input cell. Controls included nine healthy donors of an age range similar to the patients. Tumor-free lymph nodes were processed without enzymatic digestion, and Ficoll was used to separate blood samples.

Library prep was done by emulsion pairing. Unpaired genes were suppressed by a second nested PCR with blocking oligos, after which a third nested PCR added Illumina adaptors and barcodes. Each master mix for emulsion RT-PCR held roughly 5,000-260,000 T cells along with C-region, Stepout and V-region primers. The Micellula Emulsion and Purification Kit was used to make the emulsions, and Qiagen OneStep RT-PCR reagents were used for RT-PCR. The pooled libraries were sequenced on an Illumina MiSeq using paired-end 2 x 250 reads. The authors' analysis ran thus. In Galaxy, read pairs were joined and then clipped at the engineered overlap into separate alpha and beta files, and any unclipped reads were discarded. Alpha-beta pairs were assigned using CompleteTCR, a MiTCR-based pipeline in which chains sharing read cluster identifiers are linked by an R script. TCR sequences that were observed only once, representing about 1-3.4%, were removed as potential sequencing errors. TCRdb reran the public reads through fastp at Q25 and MiXCR, keeping productive beta chains. Each CDR3 protein appears once, grouped with its most common genes and DNA. The V and J calls were determined by TCRdb, not by the authors. For this sample there are under 5,500 distinct CDR3 sequences; approximately 40% appear just once. The top ten clones comprise 34% of the sample.

The investigation overall reported the following: Shared TCRs were encoded by various nucleotide sequences, which suggests selection and expansion based on antigen. Shared TCRs showed TRBV7 predominance, possibly reflecting tumor recognition or mispriming bias from eight TRBV7 primers. Compared with tumor-free nodes, tumor-involved sentinel lymph nodes shared about fourfold more TCRs with matched tumor repertoires (about 8.3% versus 1.9%). Possible tumor specificity was suggested for some 20 TCR pairs that were shared across seven or more patient tumors yet rarely found in control blood. Discarding singleton TCRs and sampling only part of each tumor may have missed genuine antitumor clones. Emulsion RT-PCR was considered qualitative rather than quantitative, because transcript abundance and primer differences skewed the recovery of clones.

This clonotype was sampled from a pool of human donors with breast cancer or a healthy control (not recorded which). The V and J genes are TRBV12-3 or TRBV12-4 and TRBJ1-6, with an unclear D gene assignment. The material sequenced was CD8+ T cells. The DNA sequence is given as TGTGCCAGCAGTTTCGGCCGGTTAAATTCACCCCTCCACTTT. Translated, it reads CASSFGRLNSPLHF.